These T cell receptor beta chains were read from a single sample in a study of cytomegalovirus exposure and HLA in healthy donors. Using immunoSEQ multiplex PCR, the repertoire was profiled, and TCRdb retains in-frame clones only, with some absent. This table holds about 180,000 clones, roughly 80% found once. What was sequenced was PBMCs. The receptors were sampled from a man in his forties or fifties in good health and CMV-seronegative. Each CDR3 is given with its conserved first and last residue. The order of the fields is V gene, CDR3 protein.

V gene: TRBV7-2; CDR3 protein: CASSFSPSLNYGYTF
V gene: TRBV6-6; CDR3 protein: CASRRAGAGTYEQYF
V gene: TRBV6-5; CDR3 protein: CASSYARGVRYEQYF
V gene: TRBV19; CDR3 protein: CASSIRTANMNTEAFF
V gene: TRBV27; CDR3 protein: CASSLLTGPYSPLHF
V gene: TRBV18; CDR3 protein: CASSRQTDRGGGEQYF
V gene: TRBV19; CDR3 protein: CASSIERGNYGYTF
V gene: TRBV29-1; CDR3 protein: CSVAGGTKNTGELFF
V gene: TRBV4-2; CDR3 protein: CASSQDTSGSYEQYF
V gene: TRBV11-2; CDR3 protein: CASSLGSGRAGEQYF